This passage covers 8 T cell receptor beta chains from one sample sequenced in a study of blood T cell repertoires in COVID-19. TCRdb's copy holds only in-frame clones and misses some; the assay was immunoSEQ multiplex PCR. The table shows some 400,000 clones, with about 87% occurring only once. Material: peripheral blood. These receptors were obtained from a human donor in a cohort sampled during active COVID-19.

The chain combines TRBV5-1 with TRBJ1-1, with TRBD1 as a possible D gene (6 bases). The CDR3 loop spans 14 amino acids. V was trimmed by 3 bases and J by 3 bases, leaving 12 bases between them. Germline V gene data show CDR1 as SGHRS and CDR2 as YFSETQ. This CDR3 is CASSSIQGDTEAFF. Here the CDR3 DNA reads TGCGCCAGCAGCTCAATACAGGGAGACACTGAAGCTTTCTTT.

The rearrangement uses TRBV5-4 and TRBJ2-5, with D perhaps matching TRBD2 (7 bases). V was pared by 0 bases and J by 5 bases, with 14 bases between. Germline CDR1 reads SGHNT; CDR2 reads YYREEE (reference sequence). This CDR3 is built from 15 residues. CDR3 loop: CASSLGGRGSETQYF. The CDR3, as DNA: TGTGCCAGCAGCTTGGGGGGGCGGGGGAGCGAGACCCAGTACTTC. Variable domain in full (rest from reference TRBV5-4 and TRBJ2-5): ETGVTQSPTHLIKTRGQQVTLRCSSQSGHNTVSWYQQALGQGPQFIFQYYREEENGRGNFPPRFSGLQFPNYSSELNVNALELDDSALYLCASSLGGRGSETQYFGPGTRLLVL.

This chain links TRBV19 with TRBJ1-1; D may be TRBD1 (5 bases). Trimming removed 3 bases at V and 1 base at J, with 12 bases between. The CDR3 runs 15 residues. From germline, CDR1 is LNHDA and CDR2 SQIVND (reference sequence). CDR3 protein: CASSIGGMGNTEAFF. As DNA, the CDR3 is TGTGCCAGTAGTATTGGGGGGATGGGGAACACTGAAGCTTTCTTT.

The chain couples TRBV27 to TRBJ2-7; 8 nucleotides line up with TRBD1. V dropped 3 bases and J dropped 5; count of bases not matched to a gene: 12. CDR3 length: 16 amino acids. Germline CDR1 and CDR2: MNHEY and SMNVEV (reference sequence). The CDR3 sequence: CASSLWTGMDYNEQYF. CDR3 coding DNA: TGTGCCAGCAGTTTGTGGACAGGGATGGACTACAACGAGCAGTACTTC.

The V and J genes are TRBV27 and TRBJ1-2; the match to TRBD1 covers 11 bases. Germline-derived CDR1 and CDR2 are MNHEY and SMNVEV (reference sequence). CDR3 length equals 15 residues. V shed 5 bases and J 5 bases; nucleotides not matched to a gene: 7. The CDR3 region is CASSRTGGAGYGYTF. The CDR3 nucleotides are TGTGCCAGCAGTCGGACAGGGGGCGCAGGTTATGGCTACACCTTC.

As for this clone: Other nucleotide sequences from this sample produce the same CDR3. The rearrangement uses TRBV5-1 and TRBJ1-1, with a possible D match to TRBD1 (6 bases). The CDR3 contains 15 residues. The germline gives CDR1 SGHRS, CDR2 YFSETQ. The germline V and J ends were trimmed by 0 bases and 0 bases, with 9 bases remaining between them. In nucleotides, the CDR3 is TGCGCCAGCAGCTTGGACACAGGGCTGAACACTGAAGCTTTCTTT. Protein product: CASSLDTGLNTEAFF.

The chain couples TRBV10-3 to TRBJ2-1; D may be TRBD2 (6 bases). Trimming shortened V by 0 bases and J by 12 bases, and 15 bases separated the two germline ends. The germline V gene encodes CDR1 ENHRY and CDR2 SYGVKD. This CDR3 has 14 amino acids. CDR3 nucleotide sequence: TGTGCCATCAGTGAGTCGTCCCCCATAGCGGTGCAGTTCTTC. It codes for CAISESSPIAVQFF.

The V gene is TRBV11-2, the J gene TRBJ2-7; 10 nucleotides align to TRBD1. From germline, CDR1 is SGHAT and CDR2 FQNNGV. The CDR3 has 14 amino acids. J gave up 5 bases and V 1 base, and 2 bases lay outside the gene matches. CDR3: CASSLGQGADEQYF. The CDR3 DNA reads TGTGCCAGCAGCTTAGGACAGGGGGCCGACGAGCAGTACTTC.